These 17 T cell receptor beta chains were sequenced from one sample in a study of a mutant IDH1 vaccine in newly diagnosed glioma (dated by TCRdb to about 2021). The antigens of these receptors remain unknown. Libraries were constructed by the immunoSEQ multiplex PCR assay. The table was pulled from immuneACCESS by TCRdb, which kept in-frame rearrangements only. Such tables lose some clones; where checked, under half of the loss comes from unresolved V genes, and the rest has no known cause. The sample has 50,000 to 85,000 clones on record, roughly 84% of them singletons. The top ten constitute 10% to 15% of the sample. The time point label of this sample denotes: week 23, last vaccination. Each vaccine dose was 300 ug of a 20-mer mutant IDH1 peptide in Montanide, given subcutaneously with topical imiquimod. The sequencing used PBMCs, collected from a glioma patient whose treatment included an IDH1 peptide vaccine. The receptors stem from a man between 18 and 29 years old with glioma.

This chain links TRBV6-5 with TRBJ2-7, with 10 positions matching TRBD1. There are 15 residues in the CDR3. CDR1 and CDR2 from the germline V gene are MNHEY and SVGAGI. The V and J ends lost 5 bases and 0 bases, in that order; junction bases with no gene match: 4. The CDR3 sequence: CASSTRTGGSYEQYF. CDR3 bases: TGTGCCAGCAGTACGCGGACAGGGGGCTCCTACGAGCAGTACTTC.

The CDR3 protein is CASSLAQGQPQHF. The CDR3 coding sequence is TGTGCCAGCAGCTTGGCCCAGGGGCAGCCCCAGCATTTT. This chain joins TRBV7-2 and TRBJ1-5, with D perhaps matching TRBD1 (6 bases). V lost 3 bases to trimming and J lost 7 bases, with 10 bases between them. Germline V gives CDR1 SGHTA, CDR2 FQGNSA. This CDR3 is 13 amino acids long.

This chain joins TRBV5-4 and TRBJ2-1; either TRBD1 or TRBD2 may supply D (6 bases each). Germline loops: CDR1 SGHNT, CDR2 YYREEE (reference sequence). Trimming cost V 3 bases and J 7 bases, with 11 bases left between them. This CDR3 region has 13 residues. The CDR3 region is CASSSGAPNEQFF. As DNA, the CDR3 is TGTGCCAGCAGCTCGGGGGCCCCGAATGAGCAGTTCTTC. Variable domain in full (rest from reference TRBV5-4 and TRBJ2-1): ETGVTQSPTHLIKTRGQQVTLRCSSQSGHNTVSWYQQALGQGPQFIFQYYREEENGRGNFPPRFSGLQFPNYSSELNVNALELDDSALYLCASSSGAPNEQFFGPGTRLTVL.

The CDR3: CASRSTGMETQYF. CDR3 DNA: TGTGCCAGTAGATCGACAGGGATGGAGACCCAGTACTTC. The gene calls are TRBV19 and TRBJ2-5; TRBD1 matches at 7 bases. The CDR3 length is 13 residues. Per the germline V gene, CDR1 is LNHDA and CDR2 is SQIVND (reference sequence). V lost 6 bases and J lost 5; bases outside the gene matches: 6.

The rearrangement links TRBV7-9 to TRBJ2-6; tentatively, D is TRBD1 (5 bases). Germline CDR1 and CDR2: SEHNR and FQNEAQ (reference sequence). The V end lost 5 bases, the J end lost 6 bases, and 17 bases lay between the germline ends. The CDR3 has 16 amino acids. In DNA, the CDR3 is TGTGCCAGCAGCCTATGGGTCCTAGGGGCGGCCAACGTCCTGACTTTC. Residues: CASSLWVLGAANVLTF.

The chain links TRBV29-1 to TRBJ2-2, with D hard to call. The CDR3 runs 11 residues. Germline-derived CDR1 and CDR2 are SQVTM and ANQGSEA. V lost 0 bases and J lost 6, with 2 bases in between. For the CDR3, the DNA is TGCAGCGTTGAAGATTCCGGGGAGCTGTTTTTT. This gives the protein CSVEDSGELFF.

The chain uses TRBV9 and TRBJ1-2; TRBD1 might be the D (5 bases). The CDR3 length is 17 residues. Germline V lookup: CDR1 SGDLS, CDR2 YYNGEE. Trimming stripped 2 bases from V and 3 bases from J, with 20 bases between. The CDR3 sequence is CASSVTPAGPSDYGYTF. The CDR3 DNA sequence: TGTGCCAGCAGCGTTACCCCCGCGGGACCCTCTGACTATGGCTACACCTTC.

Only a few counts were recorded for this clone. V is TRBV5-4 and J is TRBJ1-1, with D possibly matching TRBD1 (5 bases). In germline, CDR1 is SGHNT, CDR2 YYREEE (reference sequence). V was pared by 1 base and J by 6 bases, with 13 bases between. The CDR3 has 14 amino acids. Here the CDR3 reads CASSLWGIGSEAFF. DNA for the CDR3: TGTGCCAGCAGCTTGTGGGGGATAGGCTCTGAAGCTTTCTTT. Together with reference TRBV5-4 and TRBJ1-1, the CDR3 gives the full variable domain: ETGVTQSPTHLIKTRGQQVTLRCSSQSGHNTVSWYQQALGQGPQFIFQYYREEENGRGNFPPRFSGLQFPNYSSELNVNALELDDSALYLCASSLWGIGSEAFFGQGTRLTVV.

This clone was recorded once. The chain employs TRBV4-3 and TRBJ1-1, with D unclear. Trimming pared 1 base from V and 3 bases from J, leaving 9 bases between. The CDR3 totals 14 residues. Germline values: CDR1 LGHNA, CDR2 YSLEER. The CDR3 spells CASSQVGWDTEAFF. Here the CDR3 DNA reads TGCGCCAGCAGCCAAGTAGGGTGGGACACTGAAGCTTTCTTT.

The chain uses TRBV9 and TRBJ2-6, with D uncertain. Germline V lookup: CDR1 SGDLS, CDR2 YYNGEE. The length of the CDR3 is 15 residues. V was cut by 0 bases and J by 0 bases, with 4 bases left in between. CDR3 loop: CASSVEGSGANVLTF. The CDR3 coding sequence is TGTGCCAGCAGCGTAGAGGGCTCTGGGGCCAACGTCCTGACTTTC.

V is TRBV9 and J is TRBJ1-1; D unresolved. The V end was cut by 5 bases, the J end by 1 base, with 9 bases between. The CDR3 sequence is 13 residues long. Looked up from germline, CDR1 is SGDLS and CDR2 is YYNGEE. The CDR3: CASSKARNTEAFF. Here the CDR3 DNA reads TGTGCCAGCAGTAAGGCCCGGAACACTGAAGCTTTCTTT.

The chain couples TRBV29-1 to TRBJ1-1; D not resolved. V was pared by 4 bases and J by 4 bases, with 10 bases between. CDR3 length: 12 amino acids. Germline V gives CDR1 SQVTM, CDR2 ANQGSEA. In DNA, the CDR3 is TGCAGCGTTGTACCGACGGCCACTGAAGCTTTCTTT. Translating it yields CSVVPTATEAFF.

This clone came up a few times. This rearrangement joins TRBV4-3 to TRBJ1-1; TRBD1 aligns across 8 bases. In germline, CDR1 is LGHNA, CDR2 YSLEER. The CDR3 sequence is 14 residues long. V trimming: 0 bases; J trimming: 7 bases; junction bases outside the gene matches: 4. The CDR3 nucleotides read TGCGCCAGCAGCCAAGAGACAGGGGTACTTGAAGCTTTCTTT. It encodes CASSQETGVLEAFF.

The chain carries TRBV10-3 and TRBJ1-5; 9 bases are shared with TRBD1. Germline assignment: CDR1 ENHRY and CDR2 SYGVKD. The trim removed 4 bases at V and 5 bases at J, leaving 9 bases unmatched. The CDR3 length is 16 residues. The CDR3 is CAISGHGTGIHQPQHF. Written as DNA, the CDR3 is TGTGCCATCAGTGGTCATGGGACAGGGATTCATCAGCCCCAGCATTTT.

The gene calls are TRBV6-5 and TRBJ2-1; no definite D call. CDR1 MNHEY and CDR2 SVGAGI come from the germline V gene. The CDR3 length is 14 residues. V was shortened by 2 bases and J by 8 bases, with 13 bases between the two germline ends. CDR3 sequence: CASSYPTVFHEQFF. CDR3 nucleotide sequence: TGTGCCAGCAGTTACCCAACAGTCTTCCATGAGCAGTTCTTC.

This chain connects TRBV19 to TRBJ1-5, with unresolved D. Germline V lookup: CDR1 LNHDA, CDR2 SQIVND (reference sequence). Trimming pared 1 base from V and 0 bases from J, leaving 16 bases between. CDR3 length: 18 amino acids. The CDR3 DNA reads TGTGCCAGTAGTATAGTATATTTGAGGTTAACTAGCAATCAGCCCCAGCATTTT. Encoded protein: CASSIVYLRLTSNQPQHF. The whole variable domain, remainder taken from reference TRBV19 and TRBJ1-5, is DGGITQSPKYLFRKEGQNVTLSCEQNLNHDAMYWYRQDPGQGLRLIYYSQIVNDFQKGDIAEGYSVSREKKESFPLTVTSAQKNPTAFYLCASSIVYLRLTSNQPQHFGDGTRLSIL.

CDR3 protein: CASSGQGSNQPQHF. For the CDR3, the DNA is TGTGCCAGCAGTGGACAGGGAAGCAATCAGCCCCAGCATTTT. The V gene is TRBV2, the J gene TRBJ1-5; 7 bases fit TRBD1. Germline-derived CDR1 and CDR2 are SNHLY and FYNNEI. The CDR3 totals 14 residues. J lost 1 base, V lost 4 bases, and 1 base had no gene match. The whole variable domain, remainder taken from reference TRBV2 and TRBJ1-5, is EPEVTQTPSHQVTQMGQEVILRCVPISNHLYFYWYRQILGQKVEFLVSFYNNEISEKSEIFDDQFSVERPDGSNFTLKIRSTKLEDSAMYFCASSGQGSNQPQHFGDGTRLSIL.